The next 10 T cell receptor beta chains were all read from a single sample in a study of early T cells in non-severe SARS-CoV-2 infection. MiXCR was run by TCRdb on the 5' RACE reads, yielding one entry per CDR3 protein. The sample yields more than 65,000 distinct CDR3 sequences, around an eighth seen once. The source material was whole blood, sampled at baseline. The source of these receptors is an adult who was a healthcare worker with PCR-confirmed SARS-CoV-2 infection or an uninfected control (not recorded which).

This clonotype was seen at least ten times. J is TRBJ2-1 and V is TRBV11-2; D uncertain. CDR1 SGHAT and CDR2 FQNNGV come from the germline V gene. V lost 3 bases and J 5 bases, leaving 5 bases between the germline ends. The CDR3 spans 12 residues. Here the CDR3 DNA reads TGTGCCAGCAGCTTTAACCACAATGAGCAGTTCTTC. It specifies CASSFNHNEQFF.

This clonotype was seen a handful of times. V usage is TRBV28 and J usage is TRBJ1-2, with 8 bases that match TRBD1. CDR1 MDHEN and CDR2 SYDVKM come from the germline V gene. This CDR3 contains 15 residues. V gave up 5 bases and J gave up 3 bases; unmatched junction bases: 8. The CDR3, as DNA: TGTGCCAGCAGTCACAGCCCAGGGGGCGACTATGGCTACACCTTC. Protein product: CASSHSPGGDYGYTF.

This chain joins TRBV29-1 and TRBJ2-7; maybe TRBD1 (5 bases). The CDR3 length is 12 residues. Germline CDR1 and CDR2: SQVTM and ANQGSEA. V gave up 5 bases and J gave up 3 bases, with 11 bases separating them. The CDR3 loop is CSVFGRDYEQYF. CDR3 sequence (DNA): TGCAGCGTTTTTGGCAGGGACTACGAGCAGTACTTC.

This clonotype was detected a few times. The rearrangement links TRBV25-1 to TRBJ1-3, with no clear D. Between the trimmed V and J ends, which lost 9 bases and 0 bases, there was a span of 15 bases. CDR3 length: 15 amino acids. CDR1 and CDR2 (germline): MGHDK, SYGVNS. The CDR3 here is CARNIILSSGNTIYF. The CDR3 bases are TGTGCCAGGAATATAATCTTGAGCTCTGGAAACACCATATATTTT.

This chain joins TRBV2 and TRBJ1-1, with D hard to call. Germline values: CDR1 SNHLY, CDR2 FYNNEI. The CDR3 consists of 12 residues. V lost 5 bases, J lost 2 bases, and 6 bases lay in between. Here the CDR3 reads CASSPQNTEAFF. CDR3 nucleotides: TGTGCCAGCAGTCCGCAAAACACTGAAGCTTTCTTT.

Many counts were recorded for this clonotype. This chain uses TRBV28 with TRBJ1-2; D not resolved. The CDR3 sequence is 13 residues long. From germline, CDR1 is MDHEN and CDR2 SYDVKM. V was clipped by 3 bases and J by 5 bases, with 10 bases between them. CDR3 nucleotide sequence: TGTGCCAGCAGTTTGCCGGAGTCTTATGGCTACACCTTC. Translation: CASSLPESYGYTF.

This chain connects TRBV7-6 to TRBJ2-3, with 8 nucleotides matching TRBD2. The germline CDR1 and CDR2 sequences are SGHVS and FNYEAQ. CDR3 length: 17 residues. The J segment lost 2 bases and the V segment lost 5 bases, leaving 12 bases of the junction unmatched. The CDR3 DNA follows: TGTGCCAGCAGCCCAGGGGAGCGGGGGCCAATCACAGATACGCAGTATTTT. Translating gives CASSPGERGPITDTQYF. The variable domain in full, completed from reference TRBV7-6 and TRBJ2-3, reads GAGVSQSPRYKVTKRGQDVALRCDPISGHVSLYWYRQALGQGPEFLTYFNYEAQQDKSGLPNDRFSAERPEGSISTLTIQRTEQRDSAMYRCASSPGERGPITDTQYFGPGTRLTVL.

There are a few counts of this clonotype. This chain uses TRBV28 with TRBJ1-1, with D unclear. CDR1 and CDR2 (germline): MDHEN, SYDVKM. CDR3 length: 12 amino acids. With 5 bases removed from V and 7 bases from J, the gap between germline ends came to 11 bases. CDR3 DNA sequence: TGTGCCAGCAGTACCTACACGGATGAAGCTTTCTTT. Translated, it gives CASSTYTDEAFF. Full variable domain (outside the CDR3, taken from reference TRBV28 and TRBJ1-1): DVKVTQSSRYLVKRTGEKVFLECVQDMDHENMFWYRQDPGLGLRLIYFSYDVKMKEKGDIPEGYSVSREKKERFSLILESASTNQTSMYLCASSTYTDEAFFGQGTRLTVV.

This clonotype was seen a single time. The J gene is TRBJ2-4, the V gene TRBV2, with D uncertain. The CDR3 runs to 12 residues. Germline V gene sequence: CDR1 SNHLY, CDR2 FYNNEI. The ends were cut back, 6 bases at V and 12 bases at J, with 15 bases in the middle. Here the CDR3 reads CASSTEGIGQYF. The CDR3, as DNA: TGTGCCAGCAGCACGGAAGGTATCGGTCAGTACTTC.

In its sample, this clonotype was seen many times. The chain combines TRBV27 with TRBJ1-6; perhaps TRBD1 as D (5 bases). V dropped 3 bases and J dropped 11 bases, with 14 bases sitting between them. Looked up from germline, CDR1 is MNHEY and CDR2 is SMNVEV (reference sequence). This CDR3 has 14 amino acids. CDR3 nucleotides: TGTGCCAGCAGTTTCCGGGGGGATGGACCACCCCTCCACTTT. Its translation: CASSFRGDGPPLHF.